The 18 T cell receptor beta chains reported below all come from one sample, sequenced in a study of CD8+CD57+ T cells in acquired aplastic anemia. The use of genomic DNA as template underpinned the TCR beta VDJ and CDR3 profiling. Using its own MiXCR run on the reads, TCRdb lists one record per CDR3 protein. The sample consists of hundreds of thousands of distinct CDR3 sequences, roughly 68% of them appearing once. Sequenced sample: sorted CD4+, CD8+, or CD8+CD57+ T cells (not recorded which) from PBMCs. All receptors derive from a human donor in good health, serving as a control.

This clonotype was seen many times. The chain carries TRBV5-6 and TRBJ1-2; D gene unclear. CDR3 length equals 14 residues. Trimming stripped 4 bases from V and 8 bases from J, with 18 bases between. The V gene's germline CDR1 is SGHDT and CDR2 YYEEEE. CDR3 amino acids: CASSTPDGLWGYTF. The CDR3 nucleotides are TGTGCCAGCAGCACCCCGGACGGACTATGGGGCTACACCTTC.

There are a few counts of this clonotype. CDR3 protein: CASSLAGVSSYEQYF. The CDR3 bases are TGTGCCAGCAGTCTAGCGGGGGTGAGCTCCTACGAGCAGTACTTC. This chain connects TRBV9 to TRBJ2-7, with TRBD2 matching 10 bases. Trimming took 5 bases from V and 0 from J; bases not matched to a gene: 5. The CDR3 runs to 15 residues. The germline V gene encodes CDR1 SGDLS and CDR2 YYNGEE.

This clonotype has more than one count but fewer than ten. The chain is built from TRBV15 and TRBJ2-3, with D possibly being TRBD2 (6 bases). Trimming removed 4 bases at V and 5 bases at J, with 19 bases between. Germline V gene data show CDR1 as LNHNV and CDR2 as YYDKDF (reference sequence). The CDR3 contains 16 residues. The CDR3 loop reads CATSTELERAGDTQYF. The CDR3 region has the DNA TGTGCCACCAGCACAGAGTTGGAGCGAGCGGGAGATACGCAGTATTTT.

The chain employs TRBV5-1 and TRBJ2-1, with 7 bases aligning to TRBD2. V dropped 4 bases and J dropped 6; count of bases not matched to a gene: 10. The V gene's germline CDR1 is SGHRS and CDR2 YFSETQ. CDR3 length equals 15 residues. CDR3 sequence (DNA): TGCGCCAGCAGCCTAAGGACGGGGGGTCCCAATGAGCAGTTCTTC. Its translation is CASSLRTGGPNEQFF.

The V gene is TRBV5-5, the J gene TRBJ2-3, with D perhaps TRBD1 (6 bases). CDR1 and CDR2 (germline): SGHKS, YYEKEE (reference sequence). V was shortened by 4 bases and J by 0 bases, with 12 bases between the two germline ends. CDR3 length: 15 amino acids. The CDR3 reads CASSTDSFSTDTQYF. Written as DNA, the CDR3 is TGTGCCAGCAGCACGGACAGCTTTAGCACAGATACGCAGTATTTT. The full variable domain, in which reference TRBV5-5 and TRBJ2-3 provide the parts outside the CDR3, is DAGVTQSPTHLIKTRGQQVTLRCSPISGHKSVSWYQQVLGQGPQFIFQYYEKEERGRGNFPDRFSARQFPNYSSELNVNALLLGDSALYLCASSTDSFSTDTQYFGPGTRLTVL.

This clonotype has ten or more counts. The rearrangement uses TRBV20-1 and TRBJ1-4; D is perhaps TRBD1 (6 bases). This CDR3 has 15 residues. Looked up from germline, CDR1 is DFQATT and CDR2 is SNEGSKA (reference sequence). With 0 bases removed from V and 6 bases from J, the gap between germline ends came to 14 bases. The chain's CDR3 is CSARDGRGGDEKLFF. CDR3 sequence (DNA): TGCAGTGCTAGAGATGGTAGGGGGGGGGATGAAAAACTGTTTTTT.

The chain employs TRBV9 and TRBJ1-2, with 9 bases identical to TRBD1. This CDR3 is 14 amino acids long. Trimming took 4 bases from V and 7 from J; bases not matched to a gene: 8. CDR1 and CDR2 from the germline V gene are SGDLS and YYNGEE. The CDR3 DNA is TGTGCCAGCAGCAATGCCGGGACAGGGTTTGGCTACACCTTC. Its translation: CASSNAGTGFGYTF.

The gene calls are TRBV19 and TRBJ2-5; D gene unclear. Trimming pared 8 bases from V and 5 bases from J, leaving 15 bases between. Germline values: CDR1 LNHDA, CDR2 SQIVND (reference sequence). The CDR3 sequence is 13 residues long. CDR3 DNA: TGTGCCAGTTCACGCGATCTCCAGGAGACCCAGTACTTC. The encoded protein is CASSRDLQETQYF.

This clonotype showed up just a few times. The chain uses TRBV7-2 and TRBJ2-1, with 7 nucleotides matching TRBD2. V lost 4 bases to trimming and J lost 15 bases; unmatched junction nucleotides: 9. The germline V gene encodes CDR1 SGHTA and CDR2 FQGNSA. This CDR3 is 12 amino acids long. The CDR3 DNA follows: TGTGCCAGCAGCTCGAGCGGGGATCCAGGGTTCTTC. This sequence encodes CASSSSGDPGFF.

This clonotype was observed many times. CDR3 sequence: CASSIARALTEAFF. Here the CDR3 DNA reads TGTGCCAGCAGCATAGCCCGGGCCCTCACTGAAGCTTTCTTT. The chain carries TRBV16 and TRBJ1-1; no clear D. Trimming took 5 bases from V and 4 from J, leaving 14 bases between them. Germline loops: CDR1 KGHSY, CDR2 FQNENV. The CDR3 length is 14 residues.

This chain joins TRBV11-3 and TRBJ2-5; a possible D gene is TRBD2 (6 bases). The germline CDR1 and CDR2 sequences are SGHNT and YENEEA. This CDR3 spans 13 amino acids. The V end was cut by 5 bases, the J end by 5 bases, with 12 bases between. The chain's CDR3 is CASSQEGTETQYF. For the CDR3, the DNA is TGTGCCAGCAGCCAGGAGGGGACGGAGACCCAGTACTTC.

The gene calls are TRBV7-2 and TRBJ2-7; 9 bases match TRBD1. Germline assignment: CDR1 SGHTA and CDR2 FQGNSA. The CDR3 has 16 residues. Germline trimming cut 6 bases from V and 6 bases from J; bases unmatched to any gene: 15. CDR3 nucleotide sequence: TGTGCCAGCAGTTTGTCAGGGGGACAGGGCTCCACCGAGCAGTACTTC. Translation gives CASSLSGGQGSTEQYF. Full variable domain (outside the CDR3, taken from reference TRBV7-2 and TRBJ2-7): GAGVSQSPSNKVTEKGKDVELRCDPISGHTALYWYRQSLGQGLEFLIYFQGNSAPDKSGLPSDRFSAERTGGSVSTLTIQRTQQEDSAVYLCASSLSGGQGSTEQYFGPGTRLTVT.

The CDR3 DNA sequence: TGCGCCAGCAGCTTGGAAAGAGGGACTACGGCTGAAGCTTTCTTT. Residues: CASSLERGTTAEAFF. The chain employs TRBV5-1 and TRBJ1-1, with D perhaps TRBD1 (5 bases). V was clipped by 0 bases and J by 6 bases, with 15 bases between them. The CDR3 has 15 residues. CDR1 is SGHRS and CDR2 is YFSETQ in the germline V gene.

This clonotype was detected ten times or more. The chain carries TRBV4-3 and TRBJ1-2, with D perhaps TRBD1 (5 bases). The CDR3 sequence is 14 residues long. V was shortened by 1 base and J by 8 bases, with 14 bases between the two germline ends. Germline CDR1 reads LGHNA; CDR2 reads YSLEER. CDR3: CASSQVIAGRGYTF. The CDR3 coding sequence is TGCGCCAGCAGCCAAGTGATCGCAGGGAGAGGCTACACCTTC.

For this clonotype: Mismatch with germline at one junction end may stem from a read error. The V call is TRBV9, the J call TRBJ1-1, with a possible D match to TRBD1 (6 bases). The CDR3 runs 15 residues. Germline V gives CDR1 SGDLS, CDR2 YYNGEE. The CDR3 loop reads CASSPTHRVHTEAFF. CDR3 nucleotides: TGCGCCAGCAGCCCGACTCACAGGGTGCACACTGAAGCTTTCTTT.

Notes on this clonotype: The CDR3 ends on some other residue instead of the conserved phenylalanine or tryptophan, so this is likely a read error. Because the CDR3's place on the DNA is in doubt, the DNA is left out and the CDR3 is given as listed by TCRdb. This chain links TRBV9 with TRBJ2-2; TRBD1, the table's D call, was not compared with the DNA. Germline CDR1 reads SGDLS; CDR2 reads YYNGEE. The CDR3 has 14 residues if both end residues are counted. The CDR3 is CASSAGQGTGELSL.

The V gene is TRBV19, the J gene TRBJ2-2; 8 bases agree with TRBD2. The trim removed 9 bases at V and 1 base at J, leaving 16 bases unmatched. Per germline, CDR1 LNHDA and CDR2 SQIVND (reference sequence). The CDR3 extends over 18 amino acids. CDR3: CASSPGASAGGNTGELFF. The CDR3 nucleotides are TGTGCCAGCAGCCCAGGGGCGAGCGCGGGAGGGAACACCGGGGAGCTGTTTTTT.

Ten or more counts support this clonotype. The chain employs TRBV10-3 and TRBJ2-3; 9 positions match TRBD2. V shed 0 bases and J 8 bases; nucleotides not matched to a gene: 9. The CDR3 consists of 16 residues. Looked up from germline, CDR1 is ENHRY and CDR2 is SYGVKD. The CDR3 nucleotides are TGTGCCATCAGTGAGTCGAAGGGACAAGCGGGGGGTACGCAGTATTTT. Protein sequence: CAISESKGQAGGTQYF.